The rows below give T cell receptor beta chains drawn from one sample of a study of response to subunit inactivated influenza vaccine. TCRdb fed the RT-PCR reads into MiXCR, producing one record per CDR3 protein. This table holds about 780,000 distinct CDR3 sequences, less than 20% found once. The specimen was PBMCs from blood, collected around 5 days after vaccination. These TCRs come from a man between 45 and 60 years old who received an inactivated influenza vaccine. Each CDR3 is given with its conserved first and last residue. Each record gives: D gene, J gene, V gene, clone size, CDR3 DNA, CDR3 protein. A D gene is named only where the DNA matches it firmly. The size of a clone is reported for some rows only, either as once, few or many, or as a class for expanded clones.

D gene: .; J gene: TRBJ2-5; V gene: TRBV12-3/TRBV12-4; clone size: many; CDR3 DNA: TGTGCCAGCAGTTTATACCGGGGAATTTCCCAGTACTTC; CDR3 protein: CASSLYRGISQYF
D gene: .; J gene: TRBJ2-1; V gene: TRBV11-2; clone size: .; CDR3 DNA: TGTGCCAGCATCCCGACAAACCACAATGAGCAGTTCTTC; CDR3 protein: CASIPTNHNEQFF
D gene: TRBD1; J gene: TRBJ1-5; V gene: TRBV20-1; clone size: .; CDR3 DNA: TGCAGTGCTAGAGAACAGGGGAGTCAGCCCCAGCATTTT; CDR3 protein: CSAREQGSQPQHF
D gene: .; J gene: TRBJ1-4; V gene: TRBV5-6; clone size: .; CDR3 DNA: TGTGCCAGCAGCTCTTCTTTACTTAATGAAAAACTGTTTTTT; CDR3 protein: CASSSSLLNEKLFF
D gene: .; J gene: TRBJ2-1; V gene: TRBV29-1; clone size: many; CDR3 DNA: TGCAGCGTTGATGGGCAGGCCTTCTACAATGAGCAGTTCTTC; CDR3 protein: CSVDGQAFYNEQFF
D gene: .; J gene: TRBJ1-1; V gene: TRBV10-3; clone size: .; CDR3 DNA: TGTGCCATCAGTGGGCAGGGGACTGAAGCTTTCTTT; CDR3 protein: CAISGQGTEAFF
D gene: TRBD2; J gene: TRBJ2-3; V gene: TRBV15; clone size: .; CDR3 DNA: TGTGCCACCAGCAGAGATTCCGGGTGGCGAGCGGGGACCACAGATACGCAGTATTTT; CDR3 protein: CATSRDSGWRAGTTDTQYF
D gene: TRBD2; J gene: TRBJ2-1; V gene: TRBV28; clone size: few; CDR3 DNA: TGTGCCAGCAGTTTAGGGGCGGGAGGGCAGTTCTTC; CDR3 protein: CASSLGAGGQFF
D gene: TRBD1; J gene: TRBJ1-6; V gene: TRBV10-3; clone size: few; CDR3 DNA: TGTGCCATCAGTTCACAGGGGTTTAATTCACCCCTCCACTTT; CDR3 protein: CAISSQGFNSPLHF
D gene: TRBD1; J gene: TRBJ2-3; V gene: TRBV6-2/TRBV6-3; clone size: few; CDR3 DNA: TGTGCCAGCAGCTTAATACAGGGGGAGGTGGACGATACGCAGTATTTT; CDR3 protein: CASSLIQGEVDDTQYF
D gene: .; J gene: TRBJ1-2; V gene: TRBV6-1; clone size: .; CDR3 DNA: TGTGCCAGCAGCCCCACCCGCACAGGACATGGCTACACCTTC; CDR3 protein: CASSPTRTGHGYTF
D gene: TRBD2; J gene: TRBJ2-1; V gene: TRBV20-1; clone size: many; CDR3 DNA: TGCAGTGCTAGAGCTAAGACTAGCGGGGGTCCGGGTGAGCAGTTCTTC; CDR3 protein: CSARAKTSGGPGEQFF
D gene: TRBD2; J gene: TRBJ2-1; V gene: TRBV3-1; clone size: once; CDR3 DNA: TGTGCCAGCAGCCAAGGGGGACTAGCGGGGGTCGAGCAGTTCTTC; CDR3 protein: CASSQGGLAGVEQFF
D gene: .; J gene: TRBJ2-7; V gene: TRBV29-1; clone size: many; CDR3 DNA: TGCAGCGTAGGCCAGATCACCGGGAACGAGCAGTACTTC; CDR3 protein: CSVGQITGNEQYF
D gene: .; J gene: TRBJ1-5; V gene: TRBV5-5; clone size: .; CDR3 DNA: TGTGCCAGCAGCTTGCGAGGGGTTCAGCCCCAGCATTTT; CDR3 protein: CASSLRGVQPQHF
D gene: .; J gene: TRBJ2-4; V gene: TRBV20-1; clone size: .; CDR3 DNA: TGCAGTGCTAGAGATGAACAGCTATTAGCCAAAAACATTCAGTACTTC; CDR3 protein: CSARDEQLLAKNIQYF
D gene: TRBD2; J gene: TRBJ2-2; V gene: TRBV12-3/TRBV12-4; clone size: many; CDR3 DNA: TGTGCCAGCAGAAGACCGGGACTAGCTAGTTTCGGGGAGCTGTTTTTT; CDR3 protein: CASRRPGLASFGELFF
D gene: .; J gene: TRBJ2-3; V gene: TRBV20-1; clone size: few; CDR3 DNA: TGCAGTGCCGTAGACCCCATCATCGGACCGCAAGATACGCAGTATTTT; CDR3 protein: CSAVDPIIGPQDTQYF
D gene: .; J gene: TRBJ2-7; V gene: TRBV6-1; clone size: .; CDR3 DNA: TGTGCCAGCAGTCGGGAGACTGCCTACGAGCAGTACTTC; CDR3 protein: CASSRETAYEQYF
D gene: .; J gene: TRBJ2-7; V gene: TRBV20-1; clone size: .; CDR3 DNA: TGCAGTGCTAGAGCCGTTCCCACCATCGAGCAGTACTTC; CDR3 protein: CSARAVPTIEQYF
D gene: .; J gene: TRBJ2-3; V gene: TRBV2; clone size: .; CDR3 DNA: TGTGCCAGCACATTGCGGGTTACAGATACGCAGTATTTT; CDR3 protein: CASTLRVTDTQYF
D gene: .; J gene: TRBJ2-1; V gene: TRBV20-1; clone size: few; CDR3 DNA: TGCAGTGCTTCTTGGAATGAGCAGTTCTTC; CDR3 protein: CSASWNEQFF
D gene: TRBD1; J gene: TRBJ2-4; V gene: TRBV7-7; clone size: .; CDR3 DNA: TGTGCCAGCAGCTTATTCATCGGGGACAGCCACATAGCCAAAAACATTCAGTACTTC; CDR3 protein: CASSLFIGDSHIAKNIQYF
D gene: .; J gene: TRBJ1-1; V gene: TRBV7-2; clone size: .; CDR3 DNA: TGTGCCAGCAGCTCCCAGGGTTTTCAGAAGGCTGAAGCTTTCTTT; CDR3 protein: CASSSQGFQKAEAFF
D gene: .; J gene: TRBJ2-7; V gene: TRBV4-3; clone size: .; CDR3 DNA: TGCGCCAGCAGCCGAGAAGTGGGCAGAACCTACGAGCAGTACTTC; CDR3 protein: CASSREVGRTYEQYF
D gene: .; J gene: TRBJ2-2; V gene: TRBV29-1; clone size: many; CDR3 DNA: TGCAGCGTTCGGAACACCGGGGAGCTGTTTTTT; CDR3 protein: CSVRNTGELFF
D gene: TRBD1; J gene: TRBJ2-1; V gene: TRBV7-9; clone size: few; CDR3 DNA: TGTGCCAGCAGCTTATCTGGGACAGCCTACAATGAGCAGTTCTTC; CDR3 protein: CASSLSGTAYNEQFF
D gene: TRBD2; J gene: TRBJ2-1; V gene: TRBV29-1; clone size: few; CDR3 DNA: TGCAGCGTGGACATACTAGCGGGGGTGAAGGATGAGCAGTTCTTC; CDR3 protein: CSVDILAGVKDEQFF
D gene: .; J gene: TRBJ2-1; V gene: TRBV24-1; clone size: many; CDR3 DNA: TGTGCCACCAGTGATTGGGGGGATGAGCAGTTCTTC; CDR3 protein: CATSDWGDEQFF
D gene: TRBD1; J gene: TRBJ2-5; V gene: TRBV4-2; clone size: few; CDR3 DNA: TGTGCCAGCAGCCGAAACCCCCCGGGACAGAGAGAGACCCAGTACTTC; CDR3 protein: CASSRNPPGQRETQYF
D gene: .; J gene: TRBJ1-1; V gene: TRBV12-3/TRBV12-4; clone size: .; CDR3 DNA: TGTGCCAGCAGGTTGGGGAGGACTGAAGCTTTCTTT; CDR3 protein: CASRLGRTEAFF
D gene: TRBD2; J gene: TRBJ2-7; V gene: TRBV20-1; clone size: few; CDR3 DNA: TGCAGTGCTAGAGAGGATAGCGGGAGTACCTACGAGCAGTACTTC; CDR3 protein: CSAREDSGSTYEQYF
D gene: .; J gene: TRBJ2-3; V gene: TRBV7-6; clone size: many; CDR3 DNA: TGTGCCAGCAGCCCCCGCTCTGGTAGCAGCACAGATACGCAGTATTTT; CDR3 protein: CASSPRSGSSTDTQYF
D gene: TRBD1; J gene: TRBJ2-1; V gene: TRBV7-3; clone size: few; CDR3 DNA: TGTGCCAGCAGCCCCGGCTCCAACAGGGGAAATGAGCAGTTCTTC; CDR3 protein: CASSPGSNRGNEQFF
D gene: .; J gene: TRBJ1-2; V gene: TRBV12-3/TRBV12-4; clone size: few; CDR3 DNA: TGTGCCAGCACCATTGCCCAGGGGTTTGGGTATGGCTACACCTTC; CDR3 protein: CASTIAQGFGYGYTF
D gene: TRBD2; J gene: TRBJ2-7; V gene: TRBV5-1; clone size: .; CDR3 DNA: TGCGCCAGCAGGATAGGGACTAGCGGGAGGGCCGGTGAGCAGTACTTC; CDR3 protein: CASRIGTSGRAGEQYF
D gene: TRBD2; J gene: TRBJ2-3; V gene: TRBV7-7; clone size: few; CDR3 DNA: TGTGCTAGCAGCCTGACTAGCGGGGACTCAGATACGCAGTATTTT; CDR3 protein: CASSLTSGDSDTQYF
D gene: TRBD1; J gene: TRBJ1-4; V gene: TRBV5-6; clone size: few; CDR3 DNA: TGTGCCAGCAGCGGGGGGACAGTGGCTAATGAAAAACTGTTTTTT; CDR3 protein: CASSGGTVANEKLFF